This is a list of T cell receptor beta chains from one sample in a study of T cell responses to AZD1222 COVID-19 vaccine. The assay was immunoSEQ multiplex PCR, and TCRdb's table has in-frame clones only and misses some. In the table there are roughly 150,000 clones, roughly 88% of which are singletons. The input for sequencing was peripheral blood, taken on day 0 of AZD1222 vaccination. The receptors derive from an adult in good health. Both conserved end residues are part of each CDR3. D genes are given only for firm matches. Some rows have no size entry. The others give once, few or many, or a class for an expanded clone.

d_call	v_call	j_call	clone_size	cdr3_aa	cdr3_nt
TRBD1	TRBV27	TRBJ1-3	.	CASSTRLGTGSPGNTIYF	TGTGCCAGCAGTACCCGGCTTGGGACAGGGTCCCCTGGAAACACCATATATTTT
.	TRBV6-5	TRBJ1-3	.	CASRDPGAGNTIYF	TGTGCCAGCAGAGACCCAGGGGCTGGAAACACCATATATTTT
.	TRBV7-2	TRBJ2-3	.	CASSPDGDRDTQYF	TGTGCCAGCAGCCCGGACGGGGATAGAGATACGCAGTATTTT
TRBD2	TRBV6-5	TRBJ2-3	.	CASREGQVDTQYF	TGTGCCAGCCGGGAGGGGCAGGTAGATACGCAGTATTTT
TRBD1	TRBV5-6	TRBJ1-6	.	CASSPRGPSGSPLHF	TGTGCCAGCAGCCCCAGGGGGCCTTCGGGTTCACCCCTCCACTTT
.	TRBV7-2	TRBJ2-1	.	CASSYGIAYNEQFF	TGTGCCAGCAGCTACGGGATCGCCTACAATGAGCAGTTCTTC
.	TRBV6-4	TRBJ2-2	few	CASSDSQGHTGELFF	TGTGCCAGCAGTGACTCCCAGGGGCACACCGGGGAGCTGTTTTTT
.	TRBV7-9	TRBJ1-5	.	CASSLVEANGPQHF	TGTGCCAGCAGCTTAGTTGAGGCCAACGGGCCCCAGCATTTT
.	TRBV6-5	TRBJ2-5	once	CASNAGDPQETQYF	TGTGCCAGCAACGCAGGGGACCCCCAAGAGACCCAGTACTTC
TRBD1	TRBV28	TRBJ1-4	.	CASSSFVRDRNEKLFF	TGTGCCAGCAGTTCTTTCGTCCGGGACAGAAATGAAAAACTGTTTTTT
TRBD1	TRBV6-5	TRBJ1-5	.	CASSYSPTGSNQPQHF	TGTGCCAGCAGTTACTCCCCGACAGGGAGCAATCAGCCCCAGCATTTT
TRBD2	TRBV4-3	TRBJ2-5	.	CASSDGTSGSETQYF	TGCGCCAGCAGCGACGGGACTAGCGGGAGCGAGACCCAGTACTTC
.	TRBV6-5	TRBJ1-3	.	CASSPTATSGNTIYF	TGTGCCAGCAGTCCGACAGCTACCTCTGGAAACACCATATATTTT
.	TRBV15	TRBJ2-7	.	CATSGTPGLSREQYF	TGTGCCACCAGCGGTACGCCGGGACTTTCCCGCGAGCAGTACTTC
TRBD1	TRBV28	TRBJ1-1	.	CASSFSKDRAEAFF	TGTGCCAGCAGTTTCTCTAAGGACAGGGCAGAAGCTTTCTTT
.	TRBV10-3	TRBJ1-1	.	CAITRKEGTEAFF	TGTGCCATCACGAGGAAGGAGGGCACTGAAGCTTTCTTT
.	TRBV11-2	TRBJ1-2	.	CASSVRDTLLYGYTF	TGTGCCAGCAGCGTCCGGGACACATTGCTCTATGGCTACACCTTC
.	TRBV5-6	TRBJ2-7	.	CASSMGDPYEQYF	TGTGCCAGCAGCATGGGGGATCCCTACGAGCAGTACTTC
.	TRBV19	TRBJ2-7	.	CASRAGDYEQYF	TGTGCCAGTAGGGCAGGGGACTACGAGCAGTACTTC
.	TRBV14	TRBJ2-5	.	CASSQEWAVGRETQYF	TGTGCCAGCAGCCAAGAGTGGGCGGTAGGTCGGGAGACCCAGTACTTC
TRBD1	TRBV18	TRBJ1-2	.	CASSPQQGTANYGYTF	TGTGCCAGCTCACCACAACAGGGGACAGCTAACTATGGCTACACCTTC
.	TRBV5-1	TRBJ2-7	few	CASSKDAHSYEQYF	TGCGCCAGCAGCAAAGACGCCCATTCCTACGAGCAGTACTTC
.	TRBV15	TRBJ1-1	.	CATGTGNEGTEAFF	TGTGCCACCGGTACGGGAAATGAGGGCACTGAAGCTTTCTTT
.	TRBV7-3	TRBJ1-2	once	CASSLGGNYGYTF	TGTGCCAGCAGCTTAGGGGGAAACTATGGCTACACCTTC
.	TRBV4-1	TRBJ1-4	once	CASSQAARSEKLFF	TGCGCCAGCAGCCAGGCCGCCAGATCGGAAAAACTGTTTTTT
.	TRBV19	TRBJ2-5	.	CASSARVGAQETQYF	TGTGCCAGTAGTGCCCGGGTCGGCGCGCAAGAGACCCAGTACTTC
.	TRBV6-5	TRBJ1-6	.	CASSYGSANNSPLHF	TGTGCCAGCAGTTACGGTTCGGCCAATAATTCACCCCTCCACTTT
.	TRBV5-1	TRBJ1-1	.	CASSPGTGNTEAFF	TGCGCCAGCAGCCCCGGGACCGGAAATACTGAAGCTTTCTTT
TRBD2	TRBV4-1	TRBJ2-1	.	CASSLLREPPYNEQFF	TGCGCCAGCAGCCTTTTGCGGGAGCCTCCATACAATGAGCAGTTCTTC
.	TRBV14	TRBJ2-2	.	CASSQAGMGTGELFF	TGTGCCAGCAGCCAAGCGGGAATGGGAACCGGGGAGCTGTTTTTT
TRBD1	TRBV7-4	TRBJ1-2	.	CASSSSGTACNYGYTF	TGTGCCAGCAGCTCCTCCGGGACAGCTTGTAACTATGGCTACACCTTC
.	TRBV15	TRBJ1-5	.	CATSRGVGVQPQHF	TGTGCCACCAGCAGAGGGGTAGGGGTACAGCCCCAGCATTTT
.	TRBV5-5	TRBJ2-5	.	CASIRNLQETQYF	TGTGCCAGCATTAGGAACCTACAAGAGACCCAGTACTTC
TRBD1	TRBV2	TRBJ1-2	.	CASRLQGVGYTF	TGTGCCAGCAGATTACAGGGGGTTGGCTACACCTTC
TRBD2	TRBV5-1	TRBJ2-3	.	CASSLSSGTDTQYF	TGCGCCAGCAGCTTGTCTAGCGGGACAGATACGCAGTATTTT
.	TRBV9	TRBJ2-7	.	CASSPPLRDEQYF	TGTGCCAGCAGCCCCCCATTACGGGACGAGCAGTACTTC
.	TRBV12-5	TRBJ2-1	.	CASGVGQTYNEQFF	TGTGCTAGTGGTGTAGGGCAAACCTACAATGAGCAGTTCTTC
.	TRBV10-1	TRBJ2-1	.	CASSESTGEQFF	TGCGCCAGCAGTGAGTCGACCGGGGAGCAGTTCTTC
.	TRBV5-1	TRBJ1-4	.	CASRRDREKLFF	TGCGCCAGCAGGAGGGATAGGGAAAAACTGTTTTTT
.	TRBV3-1/TRBV3-2	TRBJ2-5	.	CASSQTNQETQYF	TGTGCCAGCAGCCAGACGAATCAAGAGACCCAGTACTTC
.	TRBV21-1	TRBJ1-2	.	CASSKRPGTFYGYTF	TGTGCCAGCAGCAAACGTCCCGGGACCTTCTATGGCTACACCTTC
.	TRBV7-5	TRBJ2-7	.	CARSSVGTFEQYF	TGTGCCAGAAGCTCAGTCGGGACATTCGAGCAGTACTTC
TRBD2	TRBV13	TRBJ2-1	.	CASSARGLAFHNEQFF	TGTGCCAGCAGCGCCCGCGGACTAGCGTTTCACAATGAGCAGTTCTTC
.	TRBV18	TRBJ1-5	once	CASSEGVGGNQPQHF	TGTGCCAGCTCAGAAGGGGTAGGCGGCAATCAGCCCCAGCATTTT
TRBD1	TRBV7-2	TRBJ2-2	.	CASTWDRGVPGELFF	TGTGCCAGCACCTGGGACAGGGGAGTCCCCGGGGAGCTGTTTTTT
TRBD1	TRBV24-1	TRBJ2-3	.	CATRDSFSDTQYF	TGTGCCACCCGGGACAGTTTTTCAGATACGCAGTATTTT
TRBD1	TRBV3-1/TRBV3-2	TRBJ2-2	.	CASSQAFRDRGTGELFF	TGTGCCAGCAGCCAAGCCTTCCGGGACAGGGGCACCGGGGAGCTGTTTTTT
.	TRBV10-3	TRBJ1-5	.	CAISEVGPSNQPQHF	TGTGCCATCAGTGAGGTGGGACCCAGCAATCAGCCCCAGCATTTT
TRBD2	TRBV4-3	TRBJ2-7	.	CASSQGLSGSYEQYF	TGCGCCAGCAGCCAAGGGTTAAGCGGGAGCTACGAGCAGTACTTC
.	TRBV12-3/TRBV12-4	TRBJ2-5	.	CASRFHQETQYF	TGTGCCAGCAGATTCCATCAAGAGACCCAGTACTTC
TRBD1	TRBV6-5	TRBJ1-1	.	CASSLRGQGKAFF	TGTGCCAGCAGTCTGCGCGGACAGGGGAAAGCTTTCTTT